Shown below are 2 T cell receptor beta chains from a single sample sequenced in a study of neurological immune-mediated disorders. TCRdb reprocessed the 5' RACE reads with MiXCR, giving one entry per CDR3 protein. In the table there are about 50,000 distinct CDR3 sequences, roughly 2% of which are singletons. The source material was PBMCs. The receptors here all came from a woman in her thirties or forties with multiple sclerosis.

This clonotype was picked up a small number of times. The J gene is TRBJ2-7, the V gene TRBV10-2, with 11 nucleotides matching TRBD2. V lost 6 bases, J lost 2 bases, and 3 bases stayed unmatched. Germline V gene lookup returns CDR1 WSHSY and CDR2 SAAADI. CDR3 length equals 14 residues. CDR3 bases: TGCGCCAGCAGGGATAGCGGGGGGGCCTACGAGCAGTACTTC. It translates to CASRDSGGAYEQYF.

This clonotype was detected many times. This sequence joins TRBV7-2 and TRBJ1-5; tentatively, D is TRBD1 (6 bases). The CDR3 totals 18 residues. Per germline, CDR1 SGHTA and CDR2 FQGNSA. V dropped 2 bases and J dropped 6 bases, with 23 bases sitting between them. The CDR3 protein is CASSLTPPGTWTSQPQHF. CDR3 DNA sequence: TGTGCCAGCAGCTTAACTCCCCCGGGGACATGGACGAGTCAGCCCCAGCATTTT.